The rows below give T cell receptor beta chains drawn from one sample of a study of T cell responses to AZD1222 COVID-19 vaccine. The data were produced by immunoSEQ multiplex PCR, yet TCRdb's version contains in-frame clones alone and is incomplete. This sample carries 200,000 to 250,000 clones, about 95% of them seen once, and the ten largest clones take 1.7%. Sample: peripheral blood, taken 28 days after the second dose of the MenACWY control vaccine. The receptors shown here come from an adult who received the MenACWY meningococcal vaccine as a control. Each CDR3 is given with its conserved first and last residue. Fields, in order: clone size, D gene, V gene, J gene, CDR3 DNA, CDR3 protein. D genes are given only for firm matches. Rows give clone size only sometimes, using once, few, many, or a class for an expanded clone.

size: -
D: TRBD1
V: TRBV6-2/TRBV6-3
J: TRBJ1-2
DNA: TGTGCCAGCAGTTACCTAGGGGACAGATTCTATGGCTACACCTTC
CDR3: CASSYLGDRFYGYTF

size: -
D: -
V: TRBV9
J: TRBJ1-6
DNA: TGTGCCAGCACCTCGGGACTTGGGGATTCACCCCTCCACTTT
CDR3: CASTSGLGDSPLHF

size: -
D: -
V: TRBV25-1
J: TRBJ1-5
DNA: TGTGCCAGCACACCAGGGGGCAATCAGCCCCAGCATTTT
CDR3: CASTPGGNQPQHF

size: -
D: -
V: TRBV18
J: TRBJ1-3
DNA: TGTGCCAGCTCACCACTTGGGGGCTTTTCTGGAAACACCATATATTTT
CDR3: CASSPLGGFSGNTIYF

size: -
D: TRBD1
V: TRBV6-6
J: TRBJ2-7
DNA: TGTGCCAGCAGCTACTCGACGGGACAGGGGAAAGCTGGCATCTACGAGCAGTACTTC
CDR3: CASSYSTGQGKAGIYEQYF

size: -
D: TRBD2
V: TRBV27
J: TRBJ2-3
DNA: TGTGCCAGCAGTTCGCGGGGGAGGGCCACAGATACGCAGTATTTT
CDR3: CASSSRGRATDTQYF

size: few
D: TRBD2
V: TRBV6-4
J: TRBJ2-1
DNA: TGTGCCAGCAGTGACTCGGCTAGCGGGGAATACAATGAGCAGTTCTTC
CDR3: CASSDSASGEYNEQFF

size: once
D: -
V: TRBV3-1/TRBV3-2
J: TRBJ2-2
DNA: TGTGCCAGCACCCAGGCAGGGGACACCGGGGAGCTGTTTTTT
CDR3: CASTQAGDTGELFF

size: -
D: -
V: TRBV2
J: TRBJ1-1
DNA: TGTGCCAGCAGAGACAAGACTATATACACTGAAGCTTTCTTT
CDR3: CASRDKTIYTEAFF

size: -
D: -
V: TRBV18
J: TRBJ1-5
DNA: TGTGCCAGCTCGCCCAACTCCGGGACCGGGGGCAATCAGCCCCAGCATTTT
CDR3: CASSPNSGTGGNQPQHF

size: -
D: -
V: TRBV6-2/TRBV6-3
J: TRBJ1-5
DNA: TGTGCCAGCAGTTACTATGGACAGCGAGGGGGCAATCAGCCCCAGCATTTT
CDR3: CASSYYGQRGGNQPQHF

size: -
D: TRBD1
V: TRBV19
J: TRBJ2-1
DNA: TGTGCCAGTAGCCCCCGGGACAGCCTCTACAATGAGCAGTTCTTC
CDR3: CASSPRDSLYNEQFF

size: -
D: TRBD1
V: TRBV5-6
J: TRBJ1-2
DNA: TGTGCCAGCAGCTTGGAGCTAGGGGGCGGCTACACCTTC
CDR3: CASSLELGGGYTF

size: -
D: -
V: TRBV18
J: TRBJ2-1
DNA: TGTGCCAGCTCAACGGGAGTAGGCGGCAATGAGCAGTTCTTC
CDR3: CASSTGVGGNEQFF

size: -
D: -
V: TRBV13
J: TRBJ2-3
DNA: TGTGCCAGCAGCCCCCCCCGTGGTAGCGGAAAAAGCACAGATACGCAGTATTTT
CDR3: CASSPPRGSGKSTDTQYF

size: -
D: -
V: TRBV5-1
J: TRBJ2-1
DNA: TGCGCCAGCAGCTTGGCCGGGGACCCAAGGGGTGAGCAGTTCTTC
CDR3: CASSLAGDPRGEQFF

size: -
D: -
V: TRBV5-1
J: TRBJ2-4
DNA: TGCGCCAGCAGCTTGGCTTTCAGGGTTGGTCAACTAGCCAAAAACATTCAGTACTTC
CDR3: CASSLAFRVGQLAKNIQYF

size: -
D: TRBD1
V: TRBV5-4
J: TRBJ1-5
DNA: TGTGCCAGCAGCATGGACAGGGAAAGCAATCAGCCCCAGCATTTT
CDR3: CASSMDRESNQPQHF

size: once
D: -
V: TRBV11-3
J: TRBJ2-1
DNA: TGTGCCAGCAGCTTAGATCCGTCGCTCGGTGAGCAGTTCTTC
CDR3: CASSLDPSLGEQFF

size: -
D: TRBD2
V: TRBV7-8
J: TRBJ2-5
DNA: TGTGCCAGCAGCCCCGGACTAGGCCGTCAAGAGACCCAGTACTTC
CDR3: CASSPGLGRQETQYF

size: -
D: -
V: TRBV5-1
J: TRBJ2-5
DNA: TGCGCCAGCAGCCCGGTCCTGGGAGAGACCCAGTACTTC
CDR3: CASSPVLGETQYF

size: -
D: -
V: TRBV12-3/TRBV12-4
J: TRBJ1-1
DNA: TGTGCCAGCAGTTTCTGGGAGAACACTGAAGCTTTCTTT
CDR3: CASSFWENTEAFF

size: -
D: TRBD2
V: TRBV20-1
J: TRBJ2-7
DNA: TGCAGTGCTAGTCCCCTTAGCGGGGGGTCCTACGAGCAGTACTTC
CDR3: CSASPLSGGSYEQYF

size: -
D: TRBD1
V: TRBV7-9
J: TRBJ2-3
DNA: TGTGCCAGCAGCTTGGGACAGGGGTCCTCGTCGGGCACAGATACGCAGTATTTT
CDR3: CASSLGQGSSSGTDTQYF

size: -
D: TRBD2
V: TRBV7-6
J: TRBJ2-3
DNA: TGTGCCAGCAGCTTAGCTCCAGCGGGAGGGCCACGTCCCGACACAGATACGCAGTATTTT
CDR3: CASSLAPAGGPRPDTDTQYF

size: -
D: TRBD1
V: TRBV5-5
J: TRBJ2-3
DNA: TGTGCCAGCAGCTCGGGACAGGGGCTTCATACGCAGTATTTT
CDR3: CASSSGQGLHTQYF

size: -
D: TRBD1
V: TRBV5-1
J: TRBJ1-2
DNA: TGCGCCAGCAGCTTGGGGCAGGGGGCTGCTAACTATGGCTACACCTTC
CDR3: CASSLGQGAANYGYTF

size: -
D: TRBD2
V: TRBV28
J: TRBJ2-7
DNA: TGTGCCAGCAGTACACTCAACCCGGGGCCATCGGGAGGCTACGAGCAGTACTTC
CDR3: CASSTLNPGPSGGYEQYF

size: -
D: -
V: TRBV14
J: TRBJ2-3
DNA: TGTGCCAGCAGCCAAGGACAGAAACTCACAGATACGCAGTATTTT
CDR3: CASSQGQKLTDTQYF

size: -
D: TRBD2
V: TRBV5-6
J: TRBJ2-5
DNA: TGTGCCAGCGGGGAACTAGCGGGGCTCCAAGAGACCCAGTACTTC
CDR3: CASGELAGLQETQYF

size: -
D: -
V: TRBV6-1
J: TRBJ2-3
DNA: TGTGCCAGCAGTGAAGCCCCCCACGGGCGCACAGATACGCAGTATTTT
CDR3: CASSEAPHGRTDTQYF

size: -
D: -
V: TRBV4-1
J: TRBJ2-7
DNA: TGCGCCAGCAGCAACGGAGCCTACGAGCAGTACTTC
CDR3: CASSNGAYEQYF

size: -
D: -
V: TRBV9
J: TRBJ1-2
DNA: TGTGCCAGCAGCGCCCCCTATGGCTACACCTTC
CDR3: CASSAPYGYTF

size: -
D: -
V: TRBV5-4
J: TRBJ2-1
DNA: TGTGCCAGCAGGGGTGCGAGAGATCCGCAAAATGAGCAGTTCTTC
CDR3: CASRGARDPQNEQFF

size: -
D: -
V: TRBV4-2
J: TRBJ1-1
DNA: TGTGCCAGCAGCCAAACAGTACTGAACACTGAAGCTTTCTTT
CDR3: CASSQTVLNTEAFF

size: -
D: TRBD1
V: TRBV2
J: TRBJ1-1
DNA: TGTGCCAGCAGTGACCCCCGGGACAGGGGGGGAGCTTTCTTT
CDR3: CASSDPRDRGGAFF

size: -
D: -
V: TRBV19
J: TRBJ1-6
DNA: TGTGCCAGTAGTAGCGATTCGAGCTCCTATAATTCACCCCTCCACTTT
CDR3: CASSSDSSSYNSPLHF

size: -
D: -
V: TRBV9
J: TRBJ1-1
DNA: TGTGCCAGCAGCCCCCGTCACACGGACACTGAAGCTTTCTTT
CDR3: CASSPRHTDTEAFF

size: -
D: TRBD2
V: TRBV9
J: TRBJ2-1
DNA: TGTGCCAGCAGCGTAGCCCCCAGCGGGAGTCCCTACAATGAGCAGTTCTTC
CDR3: CASSVAPSGSPYNEQFF

size: -
D: TRBD1
V: TRBV7-2
J: TRBJ2-5
DNA: TGTGCCAGCAGCCGGGACAGTTTTGAGACCCAGTACTTC
CDR3: CASSRDSFETQYF

size: -
D: -
V: TRBV19
J: TRBJ1-5
DNA: TGTGCCAGTAAGGGGGAACTTAGCAATCAGCCCCAGCATTTT
CDR3: CASKGELSNQPQHF

size: once
D: -
V: TRBV28
J: TRBJ1-5
DNA: TGTGCCAGCAGTCCCTCAGGACGTCAGCCCCAGCATTTT
CDR3: CASSPSGRQPQHF

size: -
D: -
V: TRBV7-2
J: TRBJ2-2
DNA: TGTGCCAGCAGCCCCCGAATTCGAGCCACCGGGGAGCTGTTTTTT
CDR3: CASSPRIRATGELFF

size: -
D: -
V: TRBV5-1
J: TRBJ2-3
DNA: TGCGCCAGCAGCTTGGTCGGGGCCCAGCCGGATACGCAGTATTTT
CDR3: CASSLVGAQPDTQYF

size: -
D: -
V: TRBV5-1
J: TRBJ1-1
DNA: TGCGCCAGCAGCTTGGACAGGAACCCTGAAGCTTTCTTT
CDR3: CASSLDRNPEAFF

size: once
D: TRBD1
V: TRBV5-1
J: TRBJ1-2
DNA: TGCGCCAGCAGCTCTCGTTCGGGGGGACAGAAATATGGCTACACCTTC
CDR3: CASSSRSGGQKYGYTF

size: -
D: -
V: TRBV7-9
J: TRBJ2-7
DNA: TGTGCCAGCAGCGATCAGGGGTACGAGCAGTACTTC
CDR3: CASSDQGYEQYF

size: -
D: TRBD1
V: TRBV3-1/TRBV3-2
J: TRBJ1-2
DNA: TGTGCCAGCAGCCTTACACAGGGGGCAGGTGGCTACACCTTC
CDR3: CASSLTQGAGGYTF

size: -
D: TRBD2
V: TRBV5-6
J: TRBJ2-1
DNA: TGTGCCAGCAGCCCCTTTCTTGTGGGAGGGCCGGAGAATGAGCAGTTCTTC
CDR3: CASSPFLVGGPENEQFF

size: -
D: -
V: TRBV28
J: TRBJ2-5
DNA: TGTGCCAGCAGACTTCCGGGACACCAAGAAGGGTACTTC
CDR3: CASRLPGHQEGYF

size: once
D: -
V: TRBV29-1
J: TRBJ2-1
DNA: TGCAGCGTTGGAAATGGTGTGGATGAGCAGTTCTTC
CDR3: CSVGNGVDEQFF

size: -
D: TRBD1
V: TRBV27
J: TRBJ1-2
DNA: TGTGCCAGCAACCCGGCAGGGGGAGCTAACTATGGCTACACCTTC
CDR3: CASNPAGGANYGYTF

size: -
D: -
V: TRBV19
J: TRBJ1-1
DNA: TGTGCCAGTAGTATGGCAGATAACACTGAAGCTTTCTTT
CDR3: CASSMADNTEAFF

size: once
D: TRBD2
V: TRBV7-3
J: TRBJ2-1
DNA: TGTGCCAGCAGCCCGGGGACTAGCGGGGTCGATTACAATGAGCAGTTCTTC
CDR3: CASSPGTSGVDYNEQFF

size: -
D: -
V: TRBV28
J: TRBJ1-3
DNA: TGTGCCAGCAGTTTAGGCTTTCTCGGAAACACCATATATTTT
CDR3: CASSLGFLGNTIYF